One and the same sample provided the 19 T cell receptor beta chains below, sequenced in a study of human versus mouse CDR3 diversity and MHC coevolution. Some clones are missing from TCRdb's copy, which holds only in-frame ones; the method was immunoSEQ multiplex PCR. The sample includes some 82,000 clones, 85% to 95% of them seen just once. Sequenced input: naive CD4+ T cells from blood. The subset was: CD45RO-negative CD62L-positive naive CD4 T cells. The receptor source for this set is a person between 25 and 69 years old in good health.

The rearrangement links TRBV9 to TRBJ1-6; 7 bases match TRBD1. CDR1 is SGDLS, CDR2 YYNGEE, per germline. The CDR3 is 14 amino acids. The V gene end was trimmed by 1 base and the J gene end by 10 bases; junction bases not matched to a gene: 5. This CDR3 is CASSVKTGDSPLHF. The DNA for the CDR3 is TGTGCCAGCAGCGTAAAAACAGGGGACTCACCCCTCCACTTT.

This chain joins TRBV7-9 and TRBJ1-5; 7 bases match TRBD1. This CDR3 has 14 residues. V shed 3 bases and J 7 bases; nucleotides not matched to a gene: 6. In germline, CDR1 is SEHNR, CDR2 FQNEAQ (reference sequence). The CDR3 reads CASSFGTAGQPQHF. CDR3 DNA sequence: TGTGCCAGCAGCTTTGGGACAGCGGGCCAGCCCCAGCATTTT.

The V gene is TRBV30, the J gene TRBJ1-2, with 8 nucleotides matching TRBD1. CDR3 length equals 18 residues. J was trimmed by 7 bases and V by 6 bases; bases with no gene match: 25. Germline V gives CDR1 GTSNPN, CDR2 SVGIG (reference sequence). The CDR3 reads CACQVGLVVMDREFGYTF. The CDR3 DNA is TGTGCCTGCCAAGTCGGACTGGTCGTCATGGACAGGGAGTTTGGCTACACCTTC.

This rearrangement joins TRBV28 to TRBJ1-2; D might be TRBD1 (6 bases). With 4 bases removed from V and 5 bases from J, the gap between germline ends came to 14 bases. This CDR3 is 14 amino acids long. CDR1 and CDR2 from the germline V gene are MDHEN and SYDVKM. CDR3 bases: TGTGCCAGCAGTTCTCCAAGGGGGAAGTATGGCTACACCTTC. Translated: CASSSPRGKYGYTF.

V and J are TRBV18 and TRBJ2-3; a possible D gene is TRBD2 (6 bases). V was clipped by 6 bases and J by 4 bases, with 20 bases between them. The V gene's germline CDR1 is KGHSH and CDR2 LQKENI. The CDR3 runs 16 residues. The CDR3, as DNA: TGTGCCAGCTCCCCGGTAATGCGGGGAGAGGCAGATACGCAGTATTTT. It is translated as CASSPVMRGEADTQYF.

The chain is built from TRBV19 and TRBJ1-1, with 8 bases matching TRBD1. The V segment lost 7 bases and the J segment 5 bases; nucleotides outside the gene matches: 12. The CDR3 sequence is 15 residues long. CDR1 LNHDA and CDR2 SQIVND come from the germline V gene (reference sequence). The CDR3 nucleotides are TGTGCCAGTAAGAGGCAAGGACAGGGTGGGACTGAAGCTTTCTTT. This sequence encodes CASKRQGQGGTEAFF.

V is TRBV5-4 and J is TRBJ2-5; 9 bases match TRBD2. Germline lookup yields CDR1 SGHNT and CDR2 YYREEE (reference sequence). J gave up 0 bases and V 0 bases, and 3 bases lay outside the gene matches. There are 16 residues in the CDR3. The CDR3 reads CASSLDSGGHQETQYF. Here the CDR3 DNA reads TGTGCCAGCAGCTTGGATAGCGGGGGCCACCAAGAGACCCAGTACTTC.

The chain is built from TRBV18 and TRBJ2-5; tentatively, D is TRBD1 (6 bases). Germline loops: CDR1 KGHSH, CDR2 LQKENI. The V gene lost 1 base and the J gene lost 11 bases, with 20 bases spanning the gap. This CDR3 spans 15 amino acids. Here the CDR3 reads CASSPQGRDIKEQYF. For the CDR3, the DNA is TGTGCCAGCTCACCACAGGGAAGGGACATTAAAGAGCAGTACTTC.

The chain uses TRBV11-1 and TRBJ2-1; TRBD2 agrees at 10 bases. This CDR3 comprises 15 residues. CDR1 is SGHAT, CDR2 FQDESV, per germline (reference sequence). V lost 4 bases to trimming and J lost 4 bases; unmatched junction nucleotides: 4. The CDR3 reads CASSYSGGAYNEQFF. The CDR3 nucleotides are TGTGCCAGCAGCTACAGCGGGGGGGCGTACAATGAGCAGTTCTTC.

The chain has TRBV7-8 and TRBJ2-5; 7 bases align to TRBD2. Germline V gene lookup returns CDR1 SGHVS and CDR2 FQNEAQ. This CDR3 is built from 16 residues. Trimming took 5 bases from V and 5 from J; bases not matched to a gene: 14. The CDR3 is CASSPPNFAGDETQYF. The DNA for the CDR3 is TGTGCCAGCAGCCCCCCCAACTTTGCGGGAGACGAGACCCAGTACTTC. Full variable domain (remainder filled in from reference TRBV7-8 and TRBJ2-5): GAGVSQSPRYKVAKRGQDVALRCDPISGHVSLFWYQQALGQGPEFLTYFQNEAQLDKSGLPSDRFFAERPEGSVSTLKIQRTQQEDSAVYLCASSPPNFAGDETQYFGPGTRLLVL.

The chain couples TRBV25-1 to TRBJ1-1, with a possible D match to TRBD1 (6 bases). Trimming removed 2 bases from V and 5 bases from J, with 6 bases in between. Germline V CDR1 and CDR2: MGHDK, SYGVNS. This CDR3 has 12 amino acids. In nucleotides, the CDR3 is TGTGCCAGCAGTGAACAGGGGACTGAAGCTTTCTTT. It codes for CASSEQGTEAFF.

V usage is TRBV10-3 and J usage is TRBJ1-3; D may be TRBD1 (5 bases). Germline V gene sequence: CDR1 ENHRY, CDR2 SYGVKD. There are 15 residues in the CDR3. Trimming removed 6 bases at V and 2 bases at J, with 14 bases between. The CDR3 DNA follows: TGTGCCATCAGGGCCGGGGAGGGGACTGGAAACACCATATATTTT. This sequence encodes CAIRAGEGTGNTIYF.

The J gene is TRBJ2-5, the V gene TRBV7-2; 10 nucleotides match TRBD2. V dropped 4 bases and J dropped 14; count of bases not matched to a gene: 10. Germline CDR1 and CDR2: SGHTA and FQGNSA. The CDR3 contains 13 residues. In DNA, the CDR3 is TGTGCCAGCAGCTCATTTTCACTAGCGGGGACTTACTTC. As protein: CASSSFSLAGTYF.

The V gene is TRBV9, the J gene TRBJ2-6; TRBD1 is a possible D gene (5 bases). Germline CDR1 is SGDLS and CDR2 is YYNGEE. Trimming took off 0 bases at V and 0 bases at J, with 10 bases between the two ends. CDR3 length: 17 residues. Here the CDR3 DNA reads TGTGCCAGCAGCGTAGGTCACAGGAACTCTGGGGCCAACGTCCTGACTTTC. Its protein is CASSVGHRNSGANVLTF.

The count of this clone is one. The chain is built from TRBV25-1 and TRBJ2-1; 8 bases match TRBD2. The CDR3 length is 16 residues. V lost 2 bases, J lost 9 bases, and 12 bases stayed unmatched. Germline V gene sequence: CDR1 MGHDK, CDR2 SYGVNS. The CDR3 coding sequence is TGTGCCAGCAGTGAAGTCCGCGAGCGGGAGACGGGTGAGCAGTTCTTC. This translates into CASSEVRERETGEQFF.

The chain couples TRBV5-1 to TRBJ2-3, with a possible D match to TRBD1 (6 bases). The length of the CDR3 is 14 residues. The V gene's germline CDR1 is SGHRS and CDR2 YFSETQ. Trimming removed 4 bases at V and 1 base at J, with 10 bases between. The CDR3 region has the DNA TGCGCCAGCAGCCAGGGGCCAGGCACAGATACGCAGTATTTT. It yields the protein CASSQGPGTDTQYF.

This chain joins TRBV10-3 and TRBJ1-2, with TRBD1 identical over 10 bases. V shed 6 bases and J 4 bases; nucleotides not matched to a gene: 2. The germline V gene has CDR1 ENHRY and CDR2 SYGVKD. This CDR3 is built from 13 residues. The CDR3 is CAIRGQGTYGYTF. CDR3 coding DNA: TGTGCCATCAGGGGACAGGGGACCTATGGCTACACCTTC.

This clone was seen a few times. The CDR3 nucleotides are TGTGCCAGTAGTATCTACAACAGGGGAGATTTGGCCTACGAGCAGTACTTC. Translation gives CASSIYNRGDLAYEQYF. The V gene is TRBV19, the J gene TRBJ2-7; TRBD1 matches at 7 bases. J lost 2 bases, V lost 3 bases, and 13 bases had no gene match. This CDR3 spans 17 amino acids. Germline lookup yields CDR1 LNHDA and CDR2 SQIVND (reference sequence). Combining the CDR3 with reference TRBV19 and TRBJ2-7 gives the whole variable domain DGGITQSPKYLFRKEGQNVTLSCEQNLNHDAMYWYRQDPGQGLRLIYYSQIVNDFQKGDIAEGYSVSREKKESFPLTVTSAQKNPTAFYLCASSIYNRGDLAYEQYFGPGTRLTVT.

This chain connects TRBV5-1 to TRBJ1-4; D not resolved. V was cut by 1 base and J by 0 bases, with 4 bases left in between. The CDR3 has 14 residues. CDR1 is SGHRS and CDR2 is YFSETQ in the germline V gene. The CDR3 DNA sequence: TGCGCCAGCAGCTTGCACTCAACTAATGAAAAACTGTTTTTT. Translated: CASSLHSTNEKLFF.